This T cell receptor beta chain was found in a study of regulatory T cells in long-lasting Graves disease. Sample time point: newly diagnosed GD, antithyroid drugs for less than 3 months. Following extraction of RNA from PBMCs, that RNA was used to make the TCR library. Deletions cut 5 bases from V and 6 bases from J, with 21 bases between. Germline-derived CDR1 and CDR2 are SGHRS and YFSETQ. This CDR3 region has 15 residues. Note on this clonotype: A much more abundant neighbour one base away suggests this may be a read error.

Library construction for TCR beta used iRepertoire HTBI primers and Arm-PCR of CDR3 regions. From the multiplex PCR reads, TCRdb called clonotypes with MiXCR, one entry per CDR3 protein. The sample records over 450,000 distinct CDR3 sequences, approximately 12% being singletons. The sample also formed part of further work on T cells in Graves' hyperthyroidism and ophthalmopathy.

Sequenced here: peripheral blood mononuclear cells (PBMCs), sampled at new diagnosis, from a patient treated with antithyroid drugs. J is TRBJ2-7 and V is TRBV5-1; tentatively, D is TRBD1 or TRBD2 (5 bases each). The sequence was obtained from a woman younger than 45 with Graves disease. CDR3 residues: CASRITVLPGGEQYF. The CDR3 coding sequence is TGCGCCAGCAGAATAACGGTCCTTCCTGGGGGCGAGCAGTACTTC.